This TCR beta chain was observed in a study of cytomegalovirus exposure and HLA in healthy donors. Across the whole study: Among the 300 to 500 genotyped donors, 81% were placed in the Caucasian-associated ancestry cluster.

To note about this clone: Its cognate antigen is unknown.

The CDR3 has 16 amino acids. V gave up 4 bases and J gave up 6 bases; unmatched junction bases: 11. Looked up from germline, CDR1 is SGHNT and CDR2 is YYREEE (reference sequence). General observations from the study: The majority of CMV-associated TCR beta chains were reported as apparently HLA-restricted in a later analysis.

Primers: 60 Vbeta forward and 13 Jbeta reverse. Here immunoSEQ multiplex PCR was the method, and the copy in TCRdb shows in-frame clones only, minus some. The sample contains over 150,000 clones, around three quarters of which appear only once. The sample taken for sequencing was PBMCs. This receptor was identified in a woman between 35 and 50 years old in good health and CMV-seronegative. The chain links TRBV5-4 to TRBJ1-4, with TRBD1 identical over 8 bases. This CDR3 is CASSPTLDRGDEKLFF. DNA for the CDR3: TGTGCCAGCAGCCCAACATTAGACAGGGGAGATGAAAAACTGTTTTTT.